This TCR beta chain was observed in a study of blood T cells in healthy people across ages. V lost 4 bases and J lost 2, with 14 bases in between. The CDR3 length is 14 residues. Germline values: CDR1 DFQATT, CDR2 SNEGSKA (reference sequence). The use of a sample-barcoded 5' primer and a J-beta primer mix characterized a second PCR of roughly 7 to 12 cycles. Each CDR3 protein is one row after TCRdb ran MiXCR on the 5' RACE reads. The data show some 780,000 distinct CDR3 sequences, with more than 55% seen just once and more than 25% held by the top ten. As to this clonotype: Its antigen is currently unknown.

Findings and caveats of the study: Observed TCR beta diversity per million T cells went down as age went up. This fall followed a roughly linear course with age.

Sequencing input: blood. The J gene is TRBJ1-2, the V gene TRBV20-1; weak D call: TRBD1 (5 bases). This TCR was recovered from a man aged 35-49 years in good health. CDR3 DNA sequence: TGCAGTGCTAAGCGCAGCGAGGGGAACTATGGCTACACCTTC. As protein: CSAKRSEGNYGYTF.